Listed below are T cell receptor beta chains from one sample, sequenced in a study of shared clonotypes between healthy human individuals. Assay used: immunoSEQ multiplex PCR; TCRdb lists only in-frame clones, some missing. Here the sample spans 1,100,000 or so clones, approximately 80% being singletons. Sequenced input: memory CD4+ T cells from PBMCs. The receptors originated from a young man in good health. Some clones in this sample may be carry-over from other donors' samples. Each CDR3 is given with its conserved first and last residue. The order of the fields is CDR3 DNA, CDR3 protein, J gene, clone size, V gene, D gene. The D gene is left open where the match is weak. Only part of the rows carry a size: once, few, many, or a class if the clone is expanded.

cdr3_nt: TGTGCCAGCTCCCCAGACAGTAACTATGGCTACACCTTC
cdr3_aa: CASSPDSNYGYTF
j_call: TRBJ1-2
clone_size: NA
v_call: TRBV18
d_call: NA

cdr3_nt: TGTGCCAGCAGTTTAACCGGGGGTTATGGCTACACCTTC
cdr3_aa: CASSLTGGYGYTF
j_call: TRBJ1-2
clone_size: NA
v_call: TRBV28
d_call: NA

cdr3_nt: TGCGCCAGCAGCCCGGCGACAGCCCGCTTGGGGTATGGCTACACCTTC
cdr3_aa: CASSPATARLGYGYTF
j_call: TRBJ1-2
clone_size: NA
v_call: TRBV5-1
d_call: NA

cdr3_nt: TGTGCCAGCAGCCAAGAATGGCAGGGCGTAAGACAGCCCCAGCATTTT
cdr3_aa: CASSQEWQGVRQPQHF
j_call: TRBJ1-5
clone_size: NA
v_call: TRBV4-2
d_call: NA

cdr3_nt: TGCGCCAGCAGCCAAGATAGGCAGGGAGGACATAGCAATCAGCCCCAGCATTTT
cdr3_aa: CASSQDRQGGHSNQPQHF
j_call: TRBJ1-5
clone_size: few
v_call: TRBV4-1
d_call: NA

cdr3_nt: TGTGCCAGCAGCTCGGACACATATCAGCCCCAGCATTTT
cdr3_aa: CASSSDTYQPQHF
j_call: TRBJ1-5
clone_size: NA
v_call: TRBV5-4
d_call: NA

cdr3_nt: TGTGCCAGCAGTGGGTTTAGCGGGAGCTCCTACAATGAGCAGTTCTTC
cdr3_aa: CASSGFSGSSYNEQFF
j_call: TRBJ2-1
clone_size: NA
v_call: TRBV25-1
d_call: TRBD2

cdr3_nt: TGTGCCAGCAGTTTAACGGGACAGCCCCAGCATTTT
cdr3_aa: CASSLTGQPQHF
j_call: TRBJ1-5
clone_size: few
v_call: TRBV28
d_call: NA

cdr3_nt: TGTGCCAGCAGCTTAGTTCGGGGTGGAACTGGGGCCAACGTCCTGACTTTC
cdr3_aa: CASSLVRGGTGANVLTF
j_call: TRBJ2-6
clone_size: NA
v_call: TRBV11-1
d_call: NA

cdr3_nt: TGTGCCAGTAGTATAGATAGCAGGGCTGGCACTGAAGCTTTCTTT
cdr3_aa: CASSIDSRAGTEAFF
j_call: TRBJ1-1
clone_size: NA
v_call: TRBV19
d_call: NA

cdr3_nt: TGTGCCCCAGAGGCATTTGGGGGAAACACCATATATTTT
cdr3_aa: CAPEAFGGNTIYF
j_call: TRBJ1-3
clone_size: NA
v_call: TRBV6-5
d_call: NA

cdr3_nt: TGTGCCAGCAGCCCTGGACTAGCGGAAGCCAAAAACATTCAGTACTTC
cdr3_aa: CASSPGLAEAKNIQYF
j_call: TRBJ2-4
clone_size: once
v_call: TRBV5-4
d_call: TRBD2

cdr3_nt: TGCGCCAGCAGCCAAGCCCCAGGGGCCCGGGTAGGTCAGCCCCAGCATTTT
cdr3_aa: CASSQAPGARVGQPQHF
j_call: TRBJ1-5
clone_size: NA
v_call: TRBV4-1
d_call: NA

cdr3_nt: TGTGCCTGGAGTAATCAGGGGTGGCAGCCCCAGCATTTT
cdr3_aa: CAWSNQGWQPQHF
j_call: TRBJ1-5
clone_size: NA
v_call: TRBV30
d_call: NA

cdr3_nt: TGCAGTGCTAGCGGGTTCACTGAAGCTTTCTTT
cdr3_aa: CSASGFTEAFF
j_call: TRBJ1-1
clone_size: NA
v_call: TRBV20-1
d_call: NA

cdr3_nt: TGTGCCAGCAGTCCAATCCCTTTCATAGTGAGAGATTACTTC
cdr3_aa: CASSPIPFIVRDYF
j_call: TRBJ2-5
clone_size: NA
v_call: TRBV27
d_call: NA

cdr3_nt: TGCGCCAGCAGCTTGGGAGGGGTGCAAGAGACCCAGTACTTC
cdr3_aa: CASSLGGVQETQYF
j_call: TRBJ2-5
clone_size: NA
v_call: TRBV5-1
d_call: NA

cdr3_nt: TGTGCCTGGAGTGGGACAGGAGAGACCCAGTACTTC
cdr3_aa: CAWSGTGETQYF
j_call: TRBJ2-5
clone_size: NA
v_call: TRBV30
d_call: TRBD1

cdr3_nt: TGTGCCAGCAGCTTCTTAACTGGCGCCGAGGGATATACGCAGTATTTT
cdr3_aa: CASSFLTGAEGYTQYF
j_call: TRBJ2-3
clone_size: NA
v_call: TRBV7-8
d_call: NA

cdr3_nt: TGTGCCAGCAGTCTCTCGAGGCCTCCCTACGAGCAGTACTTC
cdr3_aa: CASSLSRPPYEQYF
j_call: TRBJ2-7
clone_size: many
v_call: TRBV28
d_call: NA

cdr3_nt: TGTGCCAGCTCACCACCCGGCTTCCTATCTGGCGATGAGCAGTTCTTC
cdr3_aa: CASSPPGFLSGDEQFF
j_call: TRBJ2-1
clone_size: few
v_call: TRBV18
d_call: NA

cdr3_nt: TGTGCCAGCAGCGCGAGGACAGCCCGTCGGGATGGCTACACCTTC
cdr3_aa: CASSARTARRDGYTF
j_call: TRBJ1-2
clone_size: NA
v_call: TRBV7-6
d_call: NA

cdr3_nt: TGTGCCAGCAGTTTGGGGTCCTACTATGGCTACACCTTC
cdr3_aa: CASSLGSYYGYTF
j_call: TRBJ1-2
clone_size: NA
v_call: TRBV27
d_call: NA

cdr3_nt: TGTGCCAGCAGGACACTAGCGGGGGACACCGGGGAGCTGTTTTTT
cdr3_aa: CASRTLAGDTGELFF
j_call: TRBJ2-2
clone_size: NA
v_call: TRBV27
d_call: TRBD2

cdr3_nt: TGTGCCAGCAGTTTAGACCCCTTGGGACAGCGCCTAACCCTACATGAAAAACTGTTTTTT
cdr3_aa: CASSLDPLGQRLTLHEKLFF
j_call: TRBJ1-4
clone_size: NA
v_call: TRBV27
d_call: TRBD1

cdr3_nt: TGTGCCAGCAGCTTGGACGCCCTGGACGAGCAGTACTTC
cdr3_aa: CASSLDALDEQYF
j_call: TRBJ2-7
clone_size: few
v_call: TRBV5-8
d_call: NA

cdr3_nt: TGTGCCAGCAGCCCGAGGACAGGGGGGAACACTGAAGCTTTCTTT
cdr3_aa: CASSPRTGGNTEAFF
j_call: TRBJ1-1
clone_size: NA
v_call: TRBV9
d_call: TRBD1

cdr3_nt: TGTGCCAGCAGTTCCCAGCGGGAGGGAAACAATGAGCAGTTCTTC
cdr3_aa: CASSSQREGNNEQFF
j_call: TRBJ2-1
clone_size: NA
v_call: TRBV9
d_call: TRBD2

cdr3_nt: TGCGCCAGCAGCCAAAGGGTGGAGCGGGGTTATGAAAAACTGTTTTTT
cdr3_aa: CASSQRVERGYEKLFF
j_call: TRBJ1-4
clone_size: NA
v_call: TRBV4-1
d_call: NA

cdr3_nt: TGCAGCGTTGCAGGCCAATATGGTGAAAAACTGTTTTTT
cdr3_aa: CSVAGQYGEKLFF
j_call: TRBJ1-4
clone_size: NA
v_call: TRBV29-1
d_call: NA

cdr3_nt: TGCGCCAGCAGCTTGTTAGCGGGGCAAGGAGCCGGGGAGCTGTTTTTT
cdr3_aa: CASSLLAGQGAGELFF
j_call: TRBJ2-2
clone_size: NA
v_call: TRBV5-1
d_call: TRBD2

cdr3_nt: TGTGCCAGCATGGGGGGGCGTAGAGAGACCCAGTACTTC
cdr3_aa: CASMGGRRETQYF
j_call: TRBJ2-5
clone_size: NA
v_call: TRBV28
d_call: NA

cdr3_nt: TGTGCCAGCAGTGTCGCCCGGGTGGACTGGAGCTCCTACGAGCAGTACTTC
cdr3_aa: CASSVARVDWSSYEQYF
j_call: TRBJ2-7
clone_size: NA
v_call: TRBV2
d_call: NA

cdr3_nt: TGCGCCAGCAGTGAGGAGAGGACTAGGAGTTGGGCCACAGATACGCAGTATTTT
cdr3_aa: CASSEERTRSWATDTQYF
j_call: TRBJ2-3
clone_size: NA
v_call: TRBV10-1
d_call: TRBD2

cdr3_nt: TGTGCCAGCAGCTTGGGCTCTTGGAGCAATGAGCAGTTCTTC
cdr3_aa: CASSLGSWSNEQFF
j_call: TRBJ2-1
clone_size: NA
v_call: TRBV5-6
d_call: NA

cdr3_nt: TGTGCCAGCAGCTTAGTAGGGGGTGGGACTGAGGCTTTCTTT
cdr3_aa: CASSLVGGGTEAFF
j_call: TRBJ1-1
clone_size: NA
v_call: TRBV11-2
d_call: NA

cdr3_nt: TGCGCCAGCAGCTTTATGGAAGAGACCCAGTACTTC
cdr3_aa: CASSFMEETQYF
j_call: TRBJ2-5
clone_size: NA
v_call: TRBV5-1
d_call: NA

cdr3_nt: TGCGCCAGCAGCTCACAGGGAGCTGAAGCTTTCTTT
cdr3_aa: CASSSQGAEAFF
j_call: TRBJ1-1
clone_size: NA
v_call: TRBV5-1
d_call: NA

cdr3_nt: TGTGCCAGCAGTTACTCGGTGGGGGACACTGAAGCTTTCTTT
cdr3_aa: CASSYSVGDTEAFF
j_call: TRBJ1-1
clone_size: NA
v_call: TRBV6-5
d_call: NA

cdr3_nt: TGTGCCAGCAGTCTGGACAGGGGGCGTCGAGGCTACACCTTC
cdr3_aa: CASSLDRGRRGYTF
j_call: TRBJ1-2
clone_size: NA
v_call: TRBV2
d_call: TRBD1

cdr3_nt: TGTGCCAGCAGCCGACAGGGCGGCAATGAGCAGTTCTTC
cdr3_aa: CASSRQGGNEQFF
j_call: TRBJ2-1
clone_size: NA
v_call: TRBV6-6
d_call: TRBD1

cdr3_nt: TGTGCCAGCTCACCCGCAGTTTATCAGCCCCAGCATTTT
cdr3_aa: CASSPAVYQPQHF
j_call: TRBJ1-5
clone_size: NA
v_call: TRBV18
d_call: NA

cdr3_nt: TGTGCCAGCAGCTTGGGGGGGACCTCCAATCAGCCCCAGCATTTT
cdr3_aa: CASSLGGTSNQPQHF
j_call: TRBJ1-5
clone_size: NA
v_call: TRBV5-6
d_call: NA

cdr3_nt: TGTGCCAGCAGGAGGGGGGGCAGGGTGGACTATGGCTACACCTTC
cdr3_aa: CASRRGGRVDYGYTF
j_call: TRBJ1-2
clone_size: NA
v_call: TRBV2
d_call: NA

cdr3_nt: TGTGCCAGCAGCCCCCCTGGGGGGCGGGAGATTGGTGAGCAGTTCTTC
cdr3_aa: CASSPPGGREIGEQFF
j_call: TRBJ2-1
clone_size: NA
v_call: TRBV7-2
d_call: NA

cdr3_nt: TGTGCCAGCAGCTTAGGGGGTCTAGCGGTAAACTACAATGAGCAGTTCTTC
cdr3_aa: CASSLGGLAVNYNEQFF
j_call: TRBJ2-1
clone_size: NA
v_call: TRBV7-9
d_call: TRBD2

cdr3_nt: TGTGCCAGCAGTGCGAAAGGGGGCATTCAGTACTTC
cdr3_aa: CASSAKGGIQYF
j_call: TRBJ2-4
clone_size: once
v_call: TRBV27
d_call: NA

cdr3_nt: TGTGCCAGCAGCTTGGCTGCGGGAGCGCGCACAGATACGCAGTATTTT
cdr3_aa: CASSLAAGARTDTQYF
j_call: TRBJ2-3
clone_size: NA
v_call: TRBV5-4
d_call: TRBD2

cdr3_nt: TGCGCCAGCAGCCTTCGGACAGGGCCTGTGGGGTATGGCTACACCTTC
cdr3_aa: CASSLRTGPVGYGYTF
j_call: TRBJ1-2
clone_size: NA
v_call: TRBV4-1
d_call: TRBD1

cdr3_nt: TGTGCCAGCAGCTTAGGACAGGTGAACACTGAAGCTTTCTTT
cdr3_aa: CASSLGQVNTEAFF
j_call: TRBJ1-1
clone_size: NA
v_call: TRBV7-2
d_call: NA

cdr3_nt: TGCGCCAGCAGCCAAGTGCGGGAGGGCCCGGATACGCAGTATTTT
cdr3_aa: CASSQVREGPDTQYF
j_call: TRBJ2-3
clone_size: NA
v_call: TRBV4-1
d_call: TRBD2

cdr3_nt: TGTGCCAGCAGCTTGTATAACGGATATAGCAATCAGCCCCAGCATTTT
cdr3_aa: CASSLYNGYSNQPQHF
j_call: TRBJ1-5
clone_size: NA
v_call: TRBV7-9
d_call: NA

cdr3_nt: TGTGCCAGCAGCTCCCCTCAGATGGGAAATGAAAAACTGTTTTTT
cdr3_aa: CASSSPQMGNEKLFF
j_call: TRBJ1-4
clone_size: NA
v_call: TRBV5-5
d_call: NA